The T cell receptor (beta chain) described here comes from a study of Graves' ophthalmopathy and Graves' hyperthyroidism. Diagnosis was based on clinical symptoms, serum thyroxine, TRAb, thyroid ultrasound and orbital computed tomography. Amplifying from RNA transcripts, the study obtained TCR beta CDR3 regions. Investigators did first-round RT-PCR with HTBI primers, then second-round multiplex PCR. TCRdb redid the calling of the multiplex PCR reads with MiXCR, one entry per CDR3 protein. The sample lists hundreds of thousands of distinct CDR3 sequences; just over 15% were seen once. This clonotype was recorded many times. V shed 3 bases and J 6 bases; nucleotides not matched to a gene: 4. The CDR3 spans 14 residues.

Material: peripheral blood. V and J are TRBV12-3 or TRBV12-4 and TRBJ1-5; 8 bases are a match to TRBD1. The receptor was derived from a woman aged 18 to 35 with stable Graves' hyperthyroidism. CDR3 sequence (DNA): TGTGCCAGCAGTTTCTACAGGGGGGGTCAGCCCCAGCATTTT. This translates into CASSFYRGGQPQHF.